Reported below is one T cell receptor (beta chain). These data originate in a study of shared clonotypes between healthy human individuals. Trimming left V 2 bases short and J 1 base short, with 11 bases between. Germline assignment: CDR1 SGHNT and CDR2 YYREEE (reference sequence). This CDR3 has 15 amino acids. Some clones are missing from TCRdb's copy, which holds only in-frame ones; the method was immunoSEQ multiplex PCR. The sample consists of 2,500,000 or so clones, 80% to 95% of them appearing once. J is TRBJ2-3 and V is TRBV5-4; possible D gene TRBD1, 6 bases. The sequence came from a man aged 18 to 30 in good health. Some clones in this sample may be carry-over from other donors' samples. Sequenced input: naive CD4+ T cells from PBMCs. Stated subset: CD45RA+ positively selected. Here the CDR3 DNA reads TGTGCCAGCAGCTTTCGGCAGGGGCGCACAGATACGCAGTATTTT. Translation: CASSFRQGRTDTQYF. The variable domain in full, with the rest retrieved from reference TRBV5-4 and TRBJ2-3, is ETGVTQSPTHLIKTRGQQVTLRCSSQSGHNTVSWYQQALGQGPQFIFQYYREEENGRGNFPPRFSGLQFPNYSSELNVNALELDDSALYLCASSFRQGRTDTQYFGPGTRLTVL.